These 28 T cell receptor beta chains originate from one sample sequenced in a study of blood T cell repertoires in COVID-19. Sequencing was performed with immunoSEQ multiplex PCR; in TCRdb, only in-frame clones are kept and a portion is missing. The profile shows around 220,000 clones, around 91% of them singletons. Material: PBMCs or T cells enriched from blood (not recorded which). All receptors derive from a young man who had been exposed to COVID-19.

This chain connects TRBV9 to TRBJ1-6, with 7 bases matching TRBD1. V was pared by 4 bases and J by 7 bases, with 8 bases of the junction left unmatched. This CDR3 comprises 15 residues. Germline loops: CDR1 SGDLS, CDR2 YYNGEE. The CDR3 DNA reads as TGTGCCAGCAGCACCAGACAGGGCGGCAATTCACCCCTCCACTTT. Its translation: CASSTRQGGNSPLHF.

This chain uses TRBV7-9 with TRBJ1-5; no clear D. The CDR3 loop spans 15 amino acids. V was shortened by 4 bases and J by 6 bases, with 16 bases between the two germline ends. Germline-derived CDR1 and CDR2 are SEHNR and FQNEAQ (reference sequence). For the CDR3, the DNA is TGTGCCAGCAGCTCTTCCCACGTTCGGGGTCAGCCCCAGCATTTT. It translates to CASSSSHVRGQPQHF.

CDR3 loop: CASRSGGPGELFF. The CDR3 DNA follows: TGTGCCAGCCGGAGCGGGGGGCCCGGGGAGCTGTTTTTT. The chain employs TRBV2 and TRBJ2-2, with 9 nucleotides matching TRBD2. The CDR3 is 13 amino acids. Germline lookup yields CDR1 SNHLY and CDR2 FYNNEI. Losses at the gene ends were 8 bases for V and 6 bases for J; bases not matched to a gene: 4.

The chain combines TRBV3-1 (or the pseudogene TRBV3-2) with TRBJ2-4; 10 positions match TRBD2. V shed 1 base and J 8 bases; nucleotides not matched to a gene: 11. Per the germline V gene, CDR1 is LGHDT and CDR2 is YNNKEL (reference sequence). The CDR3 loop spans 17 amino acids. CDR3 amino acids: CASSQVPSGSSGYIQYF. The CDR3, as DNA: TGTGCCAGCAGCCAAGTGCCTAGCGGGAGTTCGGGGTACATTCAGTACTTC.

V gene TRBV6-2 or TRBV6-3 combines with J gene TRBJ1-5, with D possibly TRBD1 on 5 matching bases. The CDR3 spans 15 residues. Germline V gene data show CDR1 as MNHEY and CDR2 as SVGEGT. V was cut by 5 bases and J by 4 bases, with 15 bases left in between. CDR3 residues: CASSRSSQVNQPQHF. CDR3 nucleotide sequence: TGTGCCAGCAGTCGGAGCTCACAGGTTAATCAGCCCCAGCATTTT.

The gene calls are TRBV27 and TRBJ2-3; 7 nucleotides line up with TRBD2. The junction had 11 bases not matched to a gene; V was cut back by 4 bases and J by 7 bases. Per the germline V gene, CDR1 is MNHEY and CDR2 is SMNVEV (reference sequence). CDR3 length: 15 residues. For the CDR3, the DNA is TGTGCCAGCAGTTCAGGACTAGGCGTAACAAATACGCAGTATTTT. Its translation: CASSSGLGVTNTQYF.

The chain has TRBV4-1 and TRBJ2-1; 11 bases fit TRBD2. There are 17 residues in the CDR3. Germline CDR1 is MGHRA and CDR2 is YSYEKL. V lost 6 bases and J lost 0; bases outside the gene matches: 7. This CDR3 is CASRWTSGLYSYNEQFF. The CDR3 region has the DNA TGCGCCAGCAGATGGACTAGCGGGTTATACTCCTACAATGAGCAGTTCTTC.

The chain recombines TRBV29-1 with TRBJ1-1, with D possibly matching TRBD1 (5 bases). Germline V gene sequence: CDR1 SQVTM, CDR2 ANQGSEA. The CDR3 is 13 amino acids. V lost 2 bases and J 0 bases, leaving 7 bases between the germline ends. Written as DNA, the CDR3 is TGCAGCGTTGAACAGGGCTTGAACACTGAAGCTTTCTTT. This sequence encodes CSVEQGLNTEAFF.

In this sample, this clone turned up a few times. The chain employs TRBV5-1 and TRBJ1-1; 7 nucleotides align to TRBD1. This CDR3 spans 14 amino acids. Germline V gives CDR1 SGHRS, CDR2 YFSETQ. V lost 4 bases to trimming and J lost 5 bases; unmatched junction nucleotides: 8. The CDR3 sequence: CASSGSGGITEAFF. CDR3 nucleotide sequence: TGCGCCAGCAGCGGATCAGGGGGGATTACTGAAGCTTTCTTT.

J is TRBJ2-2 and V is TRBV3-1 (or the pseudogene TRBV3-2); no clear D gene. V dropped 1 base and J dropped 8 bases, with 11 bases sitting between them. Germline-derived CDR1 and CDR2 are LGHDT and YNNKEL (reference sequence). The CDR3 covers 14 residues. CDR3 sequence reads: CASSQGIAVGELFF. The CDR3 DNA is TGTGCCAGCAGCCAAGGAATCGCAGTAGGGGAGCTGTTTTTT.

The genes are TRBV11-2 and TRBJ1-1; D unresolved. Germline values: CDR1 SGHAT, CDR2 FQNNGV. This CDR3 region has 15 residues. V gave up 2 bases and J gave up 1 base, with 11 bases separating them. CDR3 protein: CASSLMGQTNTEAFF. In nucleotides, the CDR3 is TGTGCCAGCAGCTTAATGGGCCAGACGAACACTGAAGCTTTCTTT.

This clone was counted a few times. The chain is built from TRBV4-2 and TRBJ2-3; TRBD2 matches 7 bases. With 3 bases clipped from V and 2 bases from J, the junction kept 8 bases outside the gene matches. Germline lookup yields CDR1 LGHNA and CDR2 YNFKEQ. The CDR3 contains 16 residues. The CDR3 protein is CASSQTSIGNTDTQYF. In DNA form, the CDR3 reads TGTGCCAGCAGCCAGACTAGCATTGGGAACACAGATACGCAGTATTTT.

The chain has TRBV9 and TRBJ2-7, with TRBD1 matching 8 bases. CDR3 size: 14 residues. CDR1 is SGDLS, CDR2 YYNGEE, per germline. V gave up 4 bases and J gave up 3 bases; unmatched junction bases: 6. CDR3 DNA sequence: TGTGCCAGCAGCCCGGACAGGGCGCTCTACGAGCAGTACTTC. This translates into CASSPDRALYEQYF.

This CDR3 reads CASSLDQGQRGYTF. The CDR3 coding sequence is TGTGCCAGCAGCTTGGATCAGGGCCAACGGGGCTACACCTTC. The genes are TRBV5-4 and TRBJ1-2; possibly TRBD1 for D (5 bases). The CDR3 loop spans 14 amino acids. V was trimmed by 0 bases and J by 8 bases, leaving 14 bases between them. CDR1 is SGHNT and CDR2 is YYREEE in the germline V gene (reference sequence).

The chain uses TRBV27 and TRBJ2-1, with a possible D match to TRBD2 (6 bases). V lost 3 bases, J lost 4 bases, and 13 bases lay in between. Germline CDR1 MNHEY, CDR2 SMNVEV (reference sequence). The CDR3 sequence is 15 residues long. The CDR3 reads CASSFGGVLYNEQFF. In DNA, the CDR3 is TGTGCCAGCAGTTTCGGCGGGGTTTTGTACAATGAGCAGTTCTTC.

The chain carries TRBV5-4 and TRBJ2-3; D is undetermined. Trimming shortened V by 2 bases and J by 1 base, and 5 bases separated the two germline ends. This CDR3 has 13 residues. The germline V gene has CDR1 SGHNT and CDR2 YYREEE (reference sequence). In nucleotides, the CDR3 is TGTGCCAGCAGCTTAAGCGGCACAGATACGCAGTATTTT. This codes for CASSLSGTDTQYF.

The chain combines TRBV6-5 with TRBJ1-1; tentative D call: TRBD1 (6 bases). Germline CDR1 reads MNHEY; CDR2 reads SVGAGI. CDR3 length: 14 residues. Trimming removed 5 bases at V and 5 bases at J, with 15 bases between. The DNA of the CDR3 is TGTGCCAGCAGTACCCCGGGACAAGGTACTGAAGCTTTCTTT. Translating it yields CASSTPGQGTEAFF.

The chain carries TRBV6-4 and TRBJ2-2; 15 bases agree with TRBD2. This CDR3 is built from 19 residues. Per the germline V gene, CDR1 is MRHNA and CDR2 is SNTAGT. CDR3 region: CSPLRGGLAGGRGTGELFF. The CDR3 nucleotides are TGTTCGCCCTTGAGAGGTGGACTAGCGGGGGGGCGTGGCACCGGGGAGCTGTTTTTT.

The genes are TRBV6-5 and TRBJ1-5; no firm D call. The germline V gene has CDR1 MNHEY and CDR2 SVGAGI. The CDR3 is made up of 15 amino acids. Trimming removed 5 bases from V and 6 bases from J, with 17 bases in between. CDR3 region: CASSPGEGFGQPQHF. In DNA form, the CDR3 reads TGTGCCAGCAGTCCCGGGGAAGGGTTTGGTCAGCCCCAGCATTTT.

The chain carries TRBV21-1 and TRBJ1-1; TRBD1 was called by the table and not checked on the DNA. TRBV21-1 is listed as a pseudogene. The CDR3 is made up of 14 amino acids. The CDR3, as DNA: TGTGCCAGCCCCAAGCGTTCTCCTTATAGGGGCGCTTTCTTT. Its protein is CASPKRSPYRGAFF.

This chain uses TRBV6-5 with TRBJ2-1, with TRBD2 identical over 9 bases. V trimming: 6 bases; J trimming: 7 bases; junction bases outside the gene matches: 10. Per the germline V gene, CDR1 is MNHEY and CDR2 is SVGAGI. The CDR3 has 15 residues. The CDR3 protein is CASRWAGGGSNEQFF. The DNA of the CDR3 is TGTGCCAGCAGGTGGGCGGGAGGGGGCTCGAATGAGCAGTTCTTC.

In its sample, this clone was seen a few times. This chain joins TRBV19 and TRBJ1-4; 7 bases are shared with TRBD1. Germline V CDR1 and CDR2: LNHDA, SQIVND (reference sequence). This CDR3 region has 15 residues. The trim removed 1 base at V and 5 bases at J, leaving 4 bases unmatched. CDR3 nucleotide sequence: TGTGCCAGTAGTATAGGGGGACAGAGGAATGAAAAACTGTTTTTT. Amino acid sequence: CASSIGGQRNEKLFF.

In its sample, this clone was seen once. V usage is TRBV3-1 (or the pseudogene TRBV3-2) and J usage is TRBJ2-3; maybe TRBD2 (5 bases). V dropped 2 bases and J dropped 10 bases, with 19 bases sitting between them. The CDR3 covers 15 residues. The germline CDR1 and CDR2 sequences are LGHDT and YNNKEL (reference sequence). The CDR3 DNA reads as TGTGCCAGCAGCCAAATGGCCAGCCCGGAGGCGGCGCAGTATTTT. Protein sequence: CASSQMASPEAAQYF.

The chain recombines TRBV20-1 with TRBJ1-2; tentatively, D is TRBD1 (6 bases). CDR1 and CDR2 from the germline V gene are DFQATT and SNEGSKA (reference sequence). The CDR3 totals 11 residues. Written as DNA, the CDR3 is TGCACCAGTCCTCGACAGGATGGCTACACCTTC. Translation gives CTSPRQDGYTF.

The chain employs TRBV9 and TRBJ1-1, with a possible D match to TRBD1 (5 bases). Trimming stripped 4 bases from V and 3 bases from J, with 10 bases between. The CDR3 contains 13 residues. Germline CDR1 SGDLS, CDR2 YYNGEE. CDR3 in amino acids: CASSKQEHTEAFF. The CDR3 DNA follows: TGTGCCAGCAGCAAACAGGAGCACACTGAAGCTTTCTTT.

This clone was found a few times. V gene TRBV5-1 combines with J gene TRBJ2-7; TRBD2 agrees at 8 bases. The CDR3 loop spans 18 amino acids. CDR1 is SGHRS and CDR2 is YFSETQ in the germline V gene. J gave up 4 bases and V 6 bases, and 21 bases lay outside the gene matches. CDR3 sequence: CASMARPTAGGAQYEQYF. CDR3 in DNA: TGCGCCAGCATGGCCCGACCGACGGCGGGGGGCGCCCAGTACGAGCAGTACTTC.

J is TRBJ1-2 and V is TRBV6-2 or TRBV6-3; D gene unclear. The CDR3 spans 13 residues. The germline CDR1 and CDR2 sequences are MNHEY and SVGEGT. V lost 5 bases, J lost 4 bases, and 11 bases lay in between. The CDR3 reads CASSPDSFYGYTF. DNA of the CDR3: TGTGCCAGCAGTCCCGACTCCTTCTATGGCTACACCTTC.

The V and J genes are TRBV6-2 or TRBV6-3 and TRBJ2-1; 9 nucleotides align to TRBD1. V dropped 0 bases and J dropped 8; count of bases not matched to a gene: 8. Germline assignment: CDR1 MNHEY and CDR2 SVGEGT. This CDR3 region has 16 residues. CDR3 loop: CASSYSMGTGSDEQFF. As DNA, the CDR3 is TGTGCCAGCAGTTACTCGATGGGGACAGGGTCCGATGAGCAGTTCTTC.